This is a list of T cell receptor beta chains from one sample in a study of Ad26.COV2.S vaccination and SARS-CoV-2 variants. Repertoires were generated with immunoSEQ multiplex PCR, while TCRdb's copy carries only in-frame clones and drops some. The repertoire holds about 97,000 clones, with roughly 80% as singletons. The material was peripheral blood, obtained after recovery from COVID-19. The source of these receptors is a human donor who had recovered from COVID-19. CDR3s leave out the opening cysteine and the closing phenylalanine or tryptophan. D genes are given only for firm matches.

d_gene | v_gene | CDR3aa
TRBD2 | TRBV12-5 | ASGLVTGGRYYEQY
TRBD1 | TRBV3-1/TRBV3-2 | ASSQRDRGVWDTQY
- | TRBV9 | ASSVGGHPSGNTIY
- | TRBV27 | ASSPRPPRGNQPQH
- | TRBV30 | ACEGLSYEQY
TRBD2 | TRBV3-1/TRBV3-2 | ASSQETSGGWSISPEQY
- | TRBV28 | ASSSYDRPNEQF
- | TRBV3-1/TRBV3-2 | ASSQRQVPGYEKLF
TRBD2 | TRBV27 | ASSSSGGFYEQY
- | TRBV5-1 | ASSLDGSNQPQH
TRBD1 | TRBV5-6 | ASSRRVSGQGRYGYT
- | TRBV28 | ASSLGGDVYGYT
- | TRBV2 | ASNRQEDTEAF
- | TRBV4-2 | ASSPSVGSTDTQY
TRBD1 | TRBV2 | ASSLGGPTNNSPLH
- | TRBV5-6 | ASSFGPRETQY
TRBD1 | TRBV16 | ASSQGTVDQPQH
- | TRBV28 | ASSSVRENSPLH
- | TRBV30 | AWSLSTGYEQY
TRBD2 | TRBV7-2 | ASSLDSGVSTDTQY
- | TRBV19 | ASSPLGAGNEQF
TRBD1 | TRBV6-1 | ASSEKQGWASEKLF
- | TRBV20-1 | SASNPLAGLVYEQY
- | TRBV11-2 | ASSLRTVTGELF
TRBD1 | TRBV19 | ASTKPGGSPEAF
TRBD1 | TRBV10-1 | ASNRDRVTDTQY
- | TRBV4-1 | ASSQVYRWLGQPQH
- | TRBV6-2/TRBV6-3 | ASSYLDDPYNEQF
TRBD1 | TRBV5-1 | ASSSTGGSYEQY
TRBD1 | TRBV10-3 | AISEQQGFQPQH